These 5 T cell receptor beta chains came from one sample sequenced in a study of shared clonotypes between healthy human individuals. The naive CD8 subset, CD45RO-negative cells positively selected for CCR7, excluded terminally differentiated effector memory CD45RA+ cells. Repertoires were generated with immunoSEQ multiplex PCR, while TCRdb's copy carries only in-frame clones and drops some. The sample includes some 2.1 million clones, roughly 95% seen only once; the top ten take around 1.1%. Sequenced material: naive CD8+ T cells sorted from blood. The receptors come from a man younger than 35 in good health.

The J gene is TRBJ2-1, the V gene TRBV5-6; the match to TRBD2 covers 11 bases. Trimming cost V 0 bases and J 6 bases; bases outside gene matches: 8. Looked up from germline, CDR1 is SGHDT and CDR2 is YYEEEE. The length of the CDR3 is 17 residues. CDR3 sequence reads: CASSLVVMLAGGNEQFF. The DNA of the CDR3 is TGTGCCAGCAGCTTGGTGGTAATGCTAGCGGGAGGCAATGAGCAGTTCTTC.

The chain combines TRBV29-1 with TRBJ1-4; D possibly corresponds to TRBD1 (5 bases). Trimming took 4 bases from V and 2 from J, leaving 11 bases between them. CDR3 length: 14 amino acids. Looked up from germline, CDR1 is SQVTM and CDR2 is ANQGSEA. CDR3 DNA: TGCAGCGTTGTTATCGGGGCGACTAATGAAAAACTGTTTTTT. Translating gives CSVVIGATNEKLFF.

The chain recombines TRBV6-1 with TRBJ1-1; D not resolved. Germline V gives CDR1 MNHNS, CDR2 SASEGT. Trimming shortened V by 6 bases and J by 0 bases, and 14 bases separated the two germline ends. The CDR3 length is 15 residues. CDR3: CASSHHNSMNTEAFF. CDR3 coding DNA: TGTGCCAGCAGCCACCACAATAGTATGAACACTGAAGCTTTCTTT.

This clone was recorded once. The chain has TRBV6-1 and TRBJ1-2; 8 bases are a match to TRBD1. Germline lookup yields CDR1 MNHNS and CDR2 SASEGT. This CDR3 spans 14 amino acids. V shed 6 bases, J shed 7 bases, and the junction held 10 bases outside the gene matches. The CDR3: CASSGTGSAIGYTF. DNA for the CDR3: TGTGCCAGCAGCGGGACAGGTTCTGCTATTGGCTACACCTTC.

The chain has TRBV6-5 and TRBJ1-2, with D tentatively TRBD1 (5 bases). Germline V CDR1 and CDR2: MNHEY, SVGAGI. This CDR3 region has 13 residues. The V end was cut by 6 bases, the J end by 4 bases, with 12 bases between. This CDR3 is CASSQGWGYGYTF. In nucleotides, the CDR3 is TGTGCCAGCAGCCAGGGCTGGGGCTATGGCTACACCTTC.